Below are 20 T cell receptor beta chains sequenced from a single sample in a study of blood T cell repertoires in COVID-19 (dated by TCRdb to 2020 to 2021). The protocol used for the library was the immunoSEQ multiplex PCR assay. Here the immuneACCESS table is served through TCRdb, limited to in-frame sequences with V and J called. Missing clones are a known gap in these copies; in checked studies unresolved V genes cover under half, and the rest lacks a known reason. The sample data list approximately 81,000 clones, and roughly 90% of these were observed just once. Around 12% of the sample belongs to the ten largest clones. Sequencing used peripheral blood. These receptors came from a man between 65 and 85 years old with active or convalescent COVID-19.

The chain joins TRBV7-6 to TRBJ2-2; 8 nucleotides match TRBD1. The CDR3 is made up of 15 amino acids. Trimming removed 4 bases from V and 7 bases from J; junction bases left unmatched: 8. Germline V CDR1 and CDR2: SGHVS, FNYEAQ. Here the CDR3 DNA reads TGTGCCAGCAGCTCGCAGGGGGCGGTTGGCGGGGAGCTGTTTTTT. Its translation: CASSSQGAVGGELFF.

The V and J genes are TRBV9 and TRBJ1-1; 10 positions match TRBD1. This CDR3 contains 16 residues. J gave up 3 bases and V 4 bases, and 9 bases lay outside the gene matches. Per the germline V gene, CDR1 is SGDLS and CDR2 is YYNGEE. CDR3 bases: TGTGCCAGCAGCCGGGGACAGGGGATGAGGTACACTGAAGCTTTCTTT. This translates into CASSRGQGMRYTEAFF.

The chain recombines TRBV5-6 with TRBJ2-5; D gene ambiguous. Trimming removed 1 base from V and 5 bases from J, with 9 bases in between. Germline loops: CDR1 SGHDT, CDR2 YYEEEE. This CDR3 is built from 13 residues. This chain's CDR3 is CASSLYGGETQYF. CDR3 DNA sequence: TGTGCCAGCAGCTTGTATGGCGGTGAGACCCAGTACTTC. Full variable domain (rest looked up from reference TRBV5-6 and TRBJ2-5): DAGVTQSPTHLIKTRGQQVTLRCSPKSGHDTVSWYQQALGQGPQFIFQYYEEEERQRGNFPDRFSGHQFPNYSSELNVNALLLGDSALYLCASSLYGGETQYFGPGTRLLVL.

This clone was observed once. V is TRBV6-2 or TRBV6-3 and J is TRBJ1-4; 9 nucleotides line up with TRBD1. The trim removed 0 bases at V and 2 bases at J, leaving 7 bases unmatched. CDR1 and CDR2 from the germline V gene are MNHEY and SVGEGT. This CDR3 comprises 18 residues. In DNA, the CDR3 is TGTGCCAGCAGTTACTCGAGGCGGACAGGGGTGACTAATGAAAAACTGTTTTTT. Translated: CASSYSRRTGVTNEKLFF.

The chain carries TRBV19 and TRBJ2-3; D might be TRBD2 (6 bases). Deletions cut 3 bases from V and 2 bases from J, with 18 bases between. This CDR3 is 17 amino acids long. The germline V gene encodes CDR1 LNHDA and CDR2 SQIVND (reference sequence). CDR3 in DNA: TGTGCCAGTAGTATCTCTCCCGGCGGGGCCTTCACAGATACGCAGTATTTT. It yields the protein CASSISPGGAFTDTQYF.

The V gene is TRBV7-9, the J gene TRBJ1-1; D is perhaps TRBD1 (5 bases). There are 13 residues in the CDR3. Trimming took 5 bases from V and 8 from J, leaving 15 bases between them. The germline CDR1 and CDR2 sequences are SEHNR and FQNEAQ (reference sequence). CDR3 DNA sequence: TGTGCCAGCAGCCCCCGTGGGCGGGGGGAAGCTTTCTTT. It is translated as CASSPRGRGEAFF.

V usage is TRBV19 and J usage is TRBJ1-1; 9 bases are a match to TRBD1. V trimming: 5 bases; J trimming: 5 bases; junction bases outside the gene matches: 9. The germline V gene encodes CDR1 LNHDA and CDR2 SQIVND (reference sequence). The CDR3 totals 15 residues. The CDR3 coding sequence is TGTGCCAGTAGTCGGTTGACAGGGGGGGGGACTGAAGCTTTCTTT. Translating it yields CASSRLTGGGTEAFF.

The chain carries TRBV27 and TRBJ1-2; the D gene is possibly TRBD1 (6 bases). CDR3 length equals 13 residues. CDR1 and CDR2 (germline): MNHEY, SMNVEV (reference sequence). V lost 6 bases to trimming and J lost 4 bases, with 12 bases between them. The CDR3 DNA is TGTGCCAGCAGGAGCACAGGGAGCTATGGCTACACCTTC. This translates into CASRSTGSYGYTF.

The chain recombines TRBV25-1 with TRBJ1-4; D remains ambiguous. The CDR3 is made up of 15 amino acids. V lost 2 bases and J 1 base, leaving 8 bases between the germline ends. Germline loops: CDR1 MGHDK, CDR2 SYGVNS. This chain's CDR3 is CASSEGQRTNEKLFF. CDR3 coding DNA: TGTGCCAGCAGTGAAGGGCAGAGAACTAATGAAAAACTGTTTTTT.

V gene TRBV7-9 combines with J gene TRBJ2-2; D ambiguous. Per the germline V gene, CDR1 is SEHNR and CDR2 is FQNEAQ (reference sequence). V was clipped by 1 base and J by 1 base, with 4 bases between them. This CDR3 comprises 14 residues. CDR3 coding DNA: TGTGCCAGCAGCTTAGGAGGGAACACCGGGGAGCTGTTTTTT. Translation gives CASSLGGNTGELFF.

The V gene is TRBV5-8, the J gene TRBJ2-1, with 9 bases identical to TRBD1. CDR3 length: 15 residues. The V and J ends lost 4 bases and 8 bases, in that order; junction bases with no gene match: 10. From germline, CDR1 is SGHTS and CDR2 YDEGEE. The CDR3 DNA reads TGTGCCAGCAGCCCCCGGGACAGGGCCATACATGAGCAGTTCTTC. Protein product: CASSPRDRAIHEQFF.

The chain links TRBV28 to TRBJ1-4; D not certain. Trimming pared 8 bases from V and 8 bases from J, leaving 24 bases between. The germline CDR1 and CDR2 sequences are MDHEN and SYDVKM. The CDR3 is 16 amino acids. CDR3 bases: TGTGCCAGCCAAGGCGCGGCGATGGCCCTTGGCGAAAAACTGTTTTTT. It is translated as CASQGAAMALGEKLFF.

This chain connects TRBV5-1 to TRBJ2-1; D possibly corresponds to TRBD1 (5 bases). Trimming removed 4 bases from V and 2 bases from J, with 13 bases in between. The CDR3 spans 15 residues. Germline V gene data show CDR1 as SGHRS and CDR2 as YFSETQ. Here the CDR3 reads CASSKDKETYNEQFF. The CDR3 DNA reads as TGCGCCAGCAGCAAGGACAAGGAGACCTACAATGAGCAGTTCTTC.

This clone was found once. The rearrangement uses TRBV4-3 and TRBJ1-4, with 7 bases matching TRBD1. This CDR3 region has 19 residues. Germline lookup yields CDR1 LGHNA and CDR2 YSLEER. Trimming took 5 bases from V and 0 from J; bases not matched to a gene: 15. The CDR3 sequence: CASSSDLGQYPATNEKLFF. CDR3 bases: TGCGCCAGCAGCTCAGATTTGGGACAGTATCCTGCAACTAATGAAAAACTGTTTTTT.

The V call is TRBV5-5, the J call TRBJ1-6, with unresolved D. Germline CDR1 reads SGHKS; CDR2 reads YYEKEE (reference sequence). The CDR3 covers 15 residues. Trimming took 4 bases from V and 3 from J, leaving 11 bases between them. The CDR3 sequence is CASSPDTNYNSPLHF. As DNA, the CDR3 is TGTGCCAGCAGCCCTGACACCAACTATAATTCACCCCTCCACTTT.

In nucleotides, the CDR3 is TGTGCCAGCAGCTCCAGCGGGCTAGCGGGGGGGCGTGGCACAGATACGCAGTATTTT. Its protein is CASSSSGLAGGRGTDTQYF. V usage is TRBV11-2 and J usage is TRBJ2-3, with 12 bases lining up with TRBD2. From germline, CDR1 is SGHAT and CDR2 FQNNGV. Germline trimming cut 4 bases from V and 1 base from J; bases unmatched to any gene: 12. This CDR3 is 19 amino acids long.

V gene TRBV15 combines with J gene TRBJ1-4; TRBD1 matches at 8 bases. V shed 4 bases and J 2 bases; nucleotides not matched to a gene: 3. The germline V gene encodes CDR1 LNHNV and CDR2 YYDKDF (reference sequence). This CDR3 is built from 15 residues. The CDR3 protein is CATSKGQGTNEKLFF. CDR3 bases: TGTGCCACCAGCAAAGGACAGGGTACTAATGAAAAACTGTTTTTT.

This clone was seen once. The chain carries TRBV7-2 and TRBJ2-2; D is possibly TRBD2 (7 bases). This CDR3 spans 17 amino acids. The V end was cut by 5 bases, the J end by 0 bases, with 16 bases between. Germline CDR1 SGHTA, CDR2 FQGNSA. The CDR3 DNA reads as TGTGCCAGCAGCCATCCAGGAGGGGGGGCGAACACCGGGGAGCTGTTTTTT. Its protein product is CASSHPGGGANTGELFF.

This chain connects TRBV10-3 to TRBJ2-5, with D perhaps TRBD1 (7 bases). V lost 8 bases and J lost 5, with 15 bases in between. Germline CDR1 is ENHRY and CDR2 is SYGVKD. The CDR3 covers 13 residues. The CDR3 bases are TGTGCCATCTCTCCCCCAGGGGGGGAGACCCAGTACTTC. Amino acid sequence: CAISPPGGETQYF.

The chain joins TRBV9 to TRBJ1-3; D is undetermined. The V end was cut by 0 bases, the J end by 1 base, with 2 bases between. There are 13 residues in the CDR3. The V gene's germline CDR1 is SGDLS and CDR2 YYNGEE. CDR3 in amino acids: CASSVASGNTIYF. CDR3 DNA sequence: TGTGCCAGCAGCGTAGCATCTGGAAACACCATATATTTT.